The rows below give T cell receptor beta chains drawn from one sample of a study of CD8 T cells in Susac syndrome. Using its own MiXCR run on the immunoSEQ multiplex PCR reads, TCRdb lists one record per CDR3 protein. Here the sample spans around 150,000 distinct CDR3 sequences, around 95% being singletons. Sequenced input: CD4+ T cells from PBMCs. The receptors here all came from a human donor in good health. Both conserved end residues are trimmed from each CDR3.

SAAGTFANYGYT	TRBV20-1	TRBJ1-2	12
SVEPLGSGANVLT	TRBV29-1	TRBJ2-6	13
ASSLRTSGNTEAF	TRBV6-5	TRBJ1-1	13
ASSPLYSTDTQY	TRBV6-5	TRBJ2-3	12
AISESGTDTQY	TRBV10-3	TRBJ2-3	11
ASSQGSRTDTQY	TRBV5-4	TRBJ2-3	12
ASSPAMDYEQY	TRBV18	TRBJ2-7	11
ASSYQTGTDTQY	TRBV5-4	TRBJ2-3	12
SVARGRGETQY	TRBV29-1	TRBJ2-5	11
ASSLGSLDSNQPQH	TRBV5-1	TRBJ1-5	14
ASSPSVRGGETQY	TRBV6-5	TRBJ2-5	13
ASSLMDPRGSNEKLF	TRBV18	TRBJ1-4	15
SVLTVSGETQY	TRBV29-1	TRBJ2-5	11